This T cell receptor (beta chain) comes out of a study of patients and donors after allogeneic stem cell transplantation. MiXCR, applied by TCRdb to the RT-PCR reads, yields one record per CDR3 protein. The table includes some 87,000 distinct CDR3 sequences, around 49% detected once. Trimming removed 4 bases from V and 0 bases from J, with 7 bases in between. The CDR3 has 13 residues. The germline V gene has CDR1 SGDLS and CDR2 YYNGEE. The chain links TRBV9 to TRBJ2-5; D is perhaps TRBD1 (5 bases). The material sequenced was blood, either unsorted or a sorted T cell fraction (not recorded which). The source of this sequence is a human donor who was either an allogeneic HSCT recipient or a stem cell or donor lymphocyte infusion donor (not recorded which). It is not recorded whose cells these are; they may come from a transplant donor. In DNA form, the CDR3 reads TGTGCCAGCAGCCGACAGAACCAAGAGACCCAGTACTTC. Translated, it gives CASSRQNQETQYF.